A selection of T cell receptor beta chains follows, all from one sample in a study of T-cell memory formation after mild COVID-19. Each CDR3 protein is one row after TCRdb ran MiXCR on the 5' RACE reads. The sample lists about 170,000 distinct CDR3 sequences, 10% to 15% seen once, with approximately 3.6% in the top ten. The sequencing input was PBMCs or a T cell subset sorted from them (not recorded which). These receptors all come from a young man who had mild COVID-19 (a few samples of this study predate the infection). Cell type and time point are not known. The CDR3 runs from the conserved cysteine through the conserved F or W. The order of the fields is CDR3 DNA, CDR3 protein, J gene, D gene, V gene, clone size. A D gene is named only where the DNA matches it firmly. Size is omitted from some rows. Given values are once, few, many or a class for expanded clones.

CDR3nt: TGCGCCAGCAGCCAAGAGGGTCAGCCCCAGCATTTT
CDR3aa: CASSQEGQPQHF
j_gene: TRBJ1-5
d_gene: NA
v_gene: TRBV3-1
abundance: many

CDR3nt: TGTGCCAGCAGTCTCCGTGCCGGAGGAGGTAATTCACCCCTCCACTTT
CDR3aa: CASSLRAGGGNSPLHF
j_gene: TRBJ1-6
d_gene: NA
v_gene: TRBV9
abundance: NA

CDR3nt: TGTGCCAGCAGGAGGGACCTGGGGAACACCGGGGAGCTGTTTTTT
CDR3aa: CASRRDLGNTGELFF
j_gene: TRBJ2-2
d_gene: NA
v_gene: TRBV7-9
abundance: NA

CDR3nt: TGTGCCAGCAGCATCGGACAGGTCACAGATACGCAGTATTTT
CDR3aa: CASSIGQVTDTQYF
j_gene: TRBJ2-3
d_gene: TRBD1
v_gene: TRBV6-5
abundance: NA

CDR3nt: TGTGCCAGCAGCTTGGGGACAGGTACCTACGAGCAGTACTTC
CDR3aa: CASSLGTGTYEQYF
j_gene: TRBJ2-7
d_gene: TRBD1
v_gene: TRBV7-6
abundance: NA

CDR3nt: TGTGCCAGCAAACCTCGGGCGTTGACTGGGGAGACCCAGTACTTC
CDR3aa: CASKPRALTGETQYF
j_gene: TRBJ2-5
d_gene: NA
v_gene: TRBV7-2
abundance: NA

CDR3nt: TGTGCCAGCAGCCAAGGGGGAATTCGGGAGACCCAGTACTTC
CDR3aa: CASSQGGIRETQYF
j_gene: TRBJ2-5
d_gene: NA
v_gene: TRBV3-1
abundance: few

CDR3nt: TGTGCCAGCAGTTTAGCTCTCGGGAACACTGAAGCTTTCTTT
CDR3aa: CASSLALGNTEAFF
j_gene: TRBJ1-1
d_gene: NA
v_gene: TRBV12-3/TRBV12-4
abundance: NA

CDR3nt: TGCGCCAGCAGCCAAGATCGCAGCCGTGGCGGGAACACTGAAGCTTTCTTT
CDR3aa: CASSQDRSRGGNTEAFF
j_gene: TRBJ1-1
d_gene: NA
v_gene: TRBV4-3
abundance: NA

CDR3nt: TGTGCCAGCAGTTTTTTAGGCTATGGCTACACCTTC
CDR3aa: CASSFLGYGYTF
j_gene: TRBJ1-2
d_gene: NA
v_gene: TRBV6-2/TRBV6-3
abundance: NA

CDR3nt: TGCGCCAGCAGCTTGGACGAGCCGGGACGACTCGGGGATACGCAGTATTTT
CDR3aa: CASSLDEPGRLGDTQYF
j_gene: TRBJ2-3
d_gene: NA
v_gene: TRBV5-1
abundance: few

CDR3nt: TGTGCCAGCAGCTCCCGGATCTGGGGCACACAAGAGACCCAGTACTTC
CDR3aa: CASSSRIWGTQETQYF
j_gene: TRBJ2-5
d_gene: NA
v_gene: TRBV7-6
abundance: NA

CDR3nt: TGTGCCAGCAGTTTGAGGGGGAGCTCCTACAATGAGCAGTTCTTC
CDR3aa: CASSLRGSSYNEQFF
j_gene: TRBJ2-1
d_gene: NA
v_gene: TRBV27
abundance: many

CDR3nt: TGTGCCAGCAACCGGTGGGGCACGAACACTGAAGCTTTCTTT
CDR3aa: CASNRWGTNTEAFF
j_gene: TRBJ1-1
d_gene: NA
v_gene: TRBV12-3/TRBV12-4
abundance: few

CDR3nt: TGCGCCAGCAGCCAAGGCCCACTAATTGGGGGGACCGACAATGAGCAGTTCTTC
CDR3aa: CASSQGPLIGGTDNEQFF
j_gene: TRBJ2-1
d_gene: NA
v_gene: TRBV4-1
abundance: NA

CDR3nt: TGTGCCAGCAGCCAGGAGGGGGTAGGATTCGGCACTGAAGCTTTCTTT
CDR3aa: CASSQEGVGFGTEAFF
j_gene: TRBJ1-1
d_gene: NA
v_gene: TRBV7-8
abundance: NA

CDR3nt: TGTGCCAGCAGAACCGGGACAGGGGGCTTCAATGAGCAGTTCTTC
CDR3aa: CASRTGTGGFNEQFF
j_gene: TRBJ2-1
d_gene: TRBD1
v_gene: TRBV4-2
abundance: NA

CDR3nt: TGTGCCAGCAGTGAACTTCAATGGGAGGGGAGGGCCTGGGAGCAGTACTTC
CDR3aa: CASSELQWEGRAWEQYF
j_gene: TRBJ2-7
d_gene: TRBD2
v_gene: TRBV6-1
abundance: few

CDR3nt: TGTGCCAGCAGCAAAAGGGATACGGTGGCACCCCTCCACTTT
CDR3aa: CASSKRDTVAPLHF
j_gene: TRBJ1-6
d_gene: NA
v_gene: TRBV21-1
abundance: NA

CDR3nt: TGCAGCGTTGTAGGTGACGAAGAGACCCAGTACTTC
CDR3aa: CSVVGDEETQYF
j_gene: TRBJ2-5
d_gene: NA
v_gene: TRBV29-1
abundance: NA

CDR3nt: TGTGCCAGCAGCGTAGTAGGAAATAATTCACCCCTCCACTTT
CDR3aa: CASSVVGNNSPLHF
j_gene: TRBJ1-6
d_gene: NA
v_gene: TRBV9
abundance: NA

CDR3nt: TGTGCCAGCAGCCAGCAGGGACAGATCTATGGCTACACCTTC
CDR3aa: CASSQQGQIYGYTF
j_gene: TRBJ1-2
d_gene: TRBD1
v_gene: TRBV4-2
abundance: NA

CDR3nt: TGCGCCAGCACCCGGGGGGTAAGCGTACATGAGCAGTTCTTC
CDR3aa: CASTRGVSVHEQFF
j_gene: TRBJ2-1
d_gene: TRBD2
v_gene: TRBV5-1
abundance: NA

CDR3nt: TGTGCCAGCAGGGACAGGGGTTCGAACACCGGGGAGCTGTTTTTT
CDR3aa: CASRDRGSNTGELFF
j_gene: TRBJ2-2
d_gene: TRBD1
v_gene: TRBV6-1
abundance: NA

CDR3nt: TGCGCCAGCAGCCTCCACACAACGGGGGATGGCTACACCTTC
CDR3aa: CASSLHTTGDGYTF
j_gene: TRBJ1-2
d_gene: NA
v_gene: TRBV5-1
abundance: NA

CDR3nt: TGTGCCAGCAGTTTCAACCCGACAGGGAGGGACGAGCAGTACTTC
CDR3aa: CASSFNPTGRDEQYF
j_gene: TRBJ2-7
d_gene: NA
v_gene: TRBV25-1
abundance: few

CDR3nt: TGTGCCAGCAGTAAGCGTCCCATTCCTGGCACTGAAGCTTTCTTT
CDR3aa: CASSKRPIPGTEAFF
j_gene: TRBJ1-1
d_gene: NA
v_gene: TRBV6-5
abundance: many

CDR3nt: TGCAGTGCTAGAGATCCACAGGGGGGCAATCAGCCCCAGCATTTT
CDR3aa: CSARDPQGGNQPQHF
j_gene: TRBJ1-5
d_gene: TRBD1
v_gene: TRBV20-1
abundance: few

CDR3nt: TGCGCCAGCAGCTTCCGGGGACTAGGTCAGCCCCAGCATTTT
CDR3aa: CASSFRGLGQPQHF
j_gene: TRBJ1-5
d_gene: NA
v_gene: TRBV5-1
abundance: many

CDR3nt: TGCGCCAGCAGCTTGGCGCCCTTAGGCGAGACCCAGTACTTC
CDR3aa: CASSLAPLGETQYF
j_gene: TRBJ2-5
d_gene: NA
v_gene: TRBV5-1
abundance: NA

CDR3nt: TGTGCCAGCAGCCCCTACCCTGTGGCTGGGGCCAACGTCCTGACTTTC
CDR3aa: CASSPYPVAGANVLTF
j_gene: TRBJ2-6
d_gene: NA
v_gene: TRBV12-3/TRBV12-4
abundance: NA

CDR3nt: TGTGCCAGCAGCCGGGGGTCGGCGGGGGTCTACAATGAGCAGTTCTTC
CDR3aa: CASSRGSAGVYNEQFF
j_gene: TRBJ2-1
d_gene: TRBD2
v_gene: TRBV7-8
abundance: NA

CDR3nt: TGTGCCAGCAGCCGAAATAGCGGACAGGGCTGGGATGGCTACACCTTC
CDR3aa: CASSRNSGQGWDGYTF
j_gene: TRBJ1-2
d_gene: TRBD1
v_gene: TRBV7-2
abundance: many

CDR3nt: TGTGCCAGCGGCCAACAGGGCGACACAGATACGCAGTATTTT
CDR3aa: CASGQQGDTDTQYF
j_gene: TRBJ2-3
d_gene: NA
v_gene: TRBV9
abundance: NA

CDR3nt: TGCGCCAGCAGCCCGAGCTCGAGTGACACTGAAGCTTTCTTT
CDR3aa: CASSPSSSDTEAFF
j_gene: TRBJ1-1
d_gene: NA
v_gene: TRBV5-1
abundance: NA

CDR3nt: TGCAGTGCTAGACCCACAGGGGGCCAGGGCTATGGCTACACCTTC
CDR3aa: CSARPTGGQGYGYTF
j_gene: TRBJ1-2
d_gene: TRBD1
v_gene: TRBV20-1
abundance: NA

CDR3nt: TGCAGTGCTAGATCGGGGGGGTTCGCTGAAGCTTTCTTT
CDR3aa: CSARSGGFAEAFF
j_gene: TRBJ1-1
d_gene: NA
v_gene: TRBV20-1
abundance: NA

CDR3nt: TGCAGCGCTAAAGGACAGGGAGCTTTATACGAGCAGTACTTC
CDR3aa: CSAKGQGALYEQYF
j_gene: TRBJ2-7
d_gene: TRBD1
v_gene: TRBV29-1
abundance: few

CDR3nt: TGTGCCAGCAGCTTCGAGACAGGGGTCTGGAATGAGCAGTTCTTC
CDR3aa: CASSFETGVWNEQFF
j_gene: TRBJ2-1
d_gene: TRBD1
v_gene: TRBV7-9
abundance: NA

CDR3nt: TGTGCCAGCAGGGCCGAGTACAATGAGCAGTTCTTC
CDR3aa: CASRAEYNEQFF
j_gene: TRBJ2-1
d_gene: NA
v_gene: TRBV6-2/TRBV6-3
abundance: NA

CDR3nt: TGTGCCACCAGTGACGTATGGCAGGGCGCAGATACGCAGTATTTT
CDR3aa: CATSDVWQGADTQYF
j_gene: TRBJ2-3
d_gene: NA
v_gene: TRBV24-1
abundance: NA

CDR3nt: TGTGCCAGCAGTCGCGCCACTATCTCTGGGGAGCTGTTTTTT
CDR3aa: CASSRATISGELFF
j_gene: TRBJ2-2
d_gene: NA
v_gene: TRBV6-5
abundance: NA

CDR3nt: TGTGCCAGCAGCGAGACTAGCGGGGGCAACAATGAGCAGTTCTTC
CDR3aa: CASSETSGGNNEQFF
j_gene: TRBJ2-1
d_gene: TRBD2
v_gene: TRBV11-3
abundance: once

CDR3nt: TGTGCCAGCTCACCAAGGACAGGGAAAGGAGAGACCCAGTACTTC
CDR3aa: CASSPRTGKGETQYF
j_gene: TRBJ2-5
d_gene: TRBD1
v_gene: TRBV18
abundance: many

CDR3nt: TGCAGTGCGCCCCGGCAGGGAAGGGCGTGGGGTCACAATGAGCAGTTCTTC
CDR3aa: CSAPRQGRAWGHNEQFF
j_gene: TRBJ2-1
d_gene: NA
v_gene: TRBV20-1
abundance: NA

CDR3nt: TGTGCCAGCAGCCCACCAGGCCGCTATGGCTACACCTTC
CDR3aa: CASSPPGRYGYTF
j_gene: TRBJ1-2
d_gene: NA
v_gene: TRBV11-2
abundance: few

CDR3nt: TGTGCCAGCAGCTTAAATCAGGACAATGAGCAGTTCTTC
CDR3aa: CASSLNQDNEQFF
j_gene: TRBJ2-1
d_gene: NA
v_gene: TRBV7-3
abundance: NA

CDR3nt: TGTGCCAGCAGCCCGTCCATCAGGGGCGATGAAAAACTGTTTTTT
CDR3aa: CASSPSIRGDEKLFF
j_gene: TRBJ1-4
d_gene: NA
v_gene: TRBV7-8
abundance: NA

CDR3nt: TGCAGTGCTACGCGGACAGGAATTAACTATGGCTACACCTTC
CDR3aa: CSATRTGINYGYTF
j_gene: TRBJ1-2
d_gene: TRBD1
v_gene: TRBV20-1
abundance: NA

CDR3nt: TGTGCCAGCAGTTACGCTGCTCATAATTCACCCCTCCACTTT
CDR3aa: CASSYAAHNSPLHF
j_gene: TRBJ1-6
d_gene: NA
v_gene: TRBV6-5
abundance: many

CDR3nt: TGTGCCAGCAGTCAGGTGGGCAGGACCCTAGCCAAAAACATTCAGTACTTC
CDR3aa: CASSQVGRTLAKNIQYF
j_gene: TRBJ2-4
d_gene: NA
v_gene: TRBV7-8
abundance: few

CDR3nt: TGCAGTGCCTGGCTAGGGGGTACGGATACGCAGTATTTT
CDR3aa: CSAWLGGTDTQYF
j_gene: TRBJ2-3
d_gene: NA
v_gene: TRBV20-1
abundance: NA

CDR3nt: TGCAGCGCCATCATCGGACAGGGAGGGTCTGAAGCTTTCTTT
CDR3aa: CSAIIGQGGSEAFF
j_gene: TRBJ1-1
d_gene: TRBD1
v_gene: TRBV29-1
abundance: few

CDR3nt: TGTGCCAGCAGCGTTGTTGGGACAGCTGAGCAGTTCTTC
CDR3aa: CASSVVGTAEQFF
j_gene: TRBJ2-1
d_gene: TRBD1
v_gene: TRBV9
abundance: few

CDR3nt: TGCGCCAGCAGCCAAGTTCAAAGGGTTGCGGGGGGCTACACCTTC
CDR3aa: CASSQVQRVAGGYTF
j_gene: TRBJ1-2
d_gene: NA
v_gene: TRBV4-3
abundance: NA

CDR3nt: TGTGCCAGCAGTTACTACAACACAGATACGCAGTATTTT
CDR3aa: CASSYYNTDTQYF
j_gene: TRBJ2-3
d_gene: NA
v_gene: TRBV6-5
abundance: few

CDR3nt: TGTGCCAGCAGTTACCCAGGGACTAGCGAGGGCGGGGAGCTGTTTTTT
CDR3aa: CASSYPGTSEGGELFF
j_gene: TRBJ2-2
d_gene: TRBD2
v_gene: TRBV6-6
abundance: few

CDR3nt: TGCGCCAGCAGCGCCAGGGGACCCTATGGCTACACCTTC
CDR3aa: CASSARGPYGYTF
j_gene: TRBJ1-2
d_gene: NA
v_gene: TRBV5-1
abundance: few